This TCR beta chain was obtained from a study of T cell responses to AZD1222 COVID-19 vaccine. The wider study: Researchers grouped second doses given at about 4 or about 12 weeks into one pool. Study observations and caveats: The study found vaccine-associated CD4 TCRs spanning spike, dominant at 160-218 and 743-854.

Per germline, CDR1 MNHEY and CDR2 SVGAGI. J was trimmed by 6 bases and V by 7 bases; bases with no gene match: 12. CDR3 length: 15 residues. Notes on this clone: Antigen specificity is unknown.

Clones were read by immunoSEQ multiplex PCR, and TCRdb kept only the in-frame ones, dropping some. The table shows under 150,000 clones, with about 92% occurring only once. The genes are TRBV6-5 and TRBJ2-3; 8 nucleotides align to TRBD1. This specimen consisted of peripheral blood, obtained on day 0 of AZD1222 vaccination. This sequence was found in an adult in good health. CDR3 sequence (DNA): TGTGCCAGCATTTCCGGGACAGGCGCCTTTGATACGCAGTATTTT. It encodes CASISGTGAFDTQYF.